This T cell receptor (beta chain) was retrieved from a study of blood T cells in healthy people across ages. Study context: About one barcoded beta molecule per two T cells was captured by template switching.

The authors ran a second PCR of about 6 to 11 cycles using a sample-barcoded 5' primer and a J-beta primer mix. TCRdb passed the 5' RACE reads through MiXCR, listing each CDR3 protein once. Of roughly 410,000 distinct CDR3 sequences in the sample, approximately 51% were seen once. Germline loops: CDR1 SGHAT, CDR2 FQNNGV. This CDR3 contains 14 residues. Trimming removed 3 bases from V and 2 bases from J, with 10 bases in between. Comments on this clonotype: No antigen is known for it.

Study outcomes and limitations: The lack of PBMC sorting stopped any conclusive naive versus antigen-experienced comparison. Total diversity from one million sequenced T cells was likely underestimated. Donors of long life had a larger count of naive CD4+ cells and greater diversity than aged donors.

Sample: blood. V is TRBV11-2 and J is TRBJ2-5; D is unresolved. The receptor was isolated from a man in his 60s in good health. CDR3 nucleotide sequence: TGTGCCAGCAGCTTCTTTGGCAAACAAGAGACCCAGTACTTC. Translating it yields CASSFFGKQETQYF.